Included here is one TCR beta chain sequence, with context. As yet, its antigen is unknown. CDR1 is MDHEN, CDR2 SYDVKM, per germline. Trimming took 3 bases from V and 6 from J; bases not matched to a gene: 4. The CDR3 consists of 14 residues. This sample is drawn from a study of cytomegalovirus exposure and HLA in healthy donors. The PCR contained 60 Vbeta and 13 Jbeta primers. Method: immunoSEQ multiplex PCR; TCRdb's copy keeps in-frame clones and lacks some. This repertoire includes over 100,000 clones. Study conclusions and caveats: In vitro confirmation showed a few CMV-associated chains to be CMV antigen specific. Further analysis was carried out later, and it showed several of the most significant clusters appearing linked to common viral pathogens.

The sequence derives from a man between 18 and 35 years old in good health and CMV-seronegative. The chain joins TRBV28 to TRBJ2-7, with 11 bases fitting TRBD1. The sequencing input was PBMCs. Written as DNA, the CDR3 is TGTGCCAGCAGTTTGGACAGGGGGCCTTCCGAGCAGTACTTC. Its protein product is CASSLDRGPSEQYF. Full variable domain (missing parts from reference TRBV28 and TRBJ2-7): DVKVTQSSRYLVKRTGEKVFLECVQDMDHENMFWYRQDPGLGLRLIYFSYDVKMKEKGDIPEGYSVSREKKERFSLILESASTNQTSMYLCASSLDRGPSEQYFGPGTRLTVT.